The rows below give T cell receptor beta chains drawn from one sample of a study of beta chain features in type 1 diabetes. Libraries were prepared by immunoSEQ multiplex PCR; TCRdb keeps only in-frame clonotypes and omits some of them. The sample consists of around 56,000 clones, 40% to 60% of them appearing once. The sequenced sample consisted of Tregs from blood. The receptors here all came from a middle-aged woman with type 1 diabetes. Each CDR3 is given with its conserved first and last residue. The D gene is left open where the match is weak. Clone size, where shown, is once, few, many, or a class for clones that have expanded.

>TRBJ2-5|TRBV7-2|TRBD2|-
TGTGCCAGCAGCGGCACTTGGGCGGGAGACGAGACCCAGTACTTC
CASSGTWAGDETQYF
>TRBJ2-4|TRBV30|-|-
TGTGCCTGGAGTGTAGGGGGGGTTCAGTACTTC
CAWSVGGVQYF
>TRBJ2-3|TRBV7-9|-|-
TGTGCCAGCAGCTATCGGACAGATACGCAGTATTTT
CASSYRTDTQYF
>TRBJ1-5|TRBV18|-|-
TGTGCCAGCTCATTTTCCGGGTCTGGATATCAGCCCCAGCATTTT
CASSFSGSGYQPQHF
>TRBJ2-7|TRBV10-3|TRBD1|-
TGTGCCATCACCTCCGGGGACAGAAGGACCAACGAGCAGTACTTC
CAITSGDRRTNEQYF
>TRBJ2-1|TRBV15|TRBD2|-
TGTGCCACCAGCAGAGATCAGCGGGGAGAGCAGTTCTTC
CATSRDQRGEQFF
>TRBJ2-1|TRBV6-1|TRBD2|once
TGTGCCAGCAGTGAAGGCCTTCCGGGACTAGCGAATATTAATGAGCAGTTCTTC
CASSEGLPGLANINEQFF
>TRBJ1-4|TRBV5-1|TRBD1|-
TGCGCCAGCAGCTTGGCCCCAGGGGGCACTAATGAAAAACTGTTTTTT
CASSLAPGGTNEKLFF
>TRBJ2-7|TRBV29-1|TRBD2|-
TGCAGCGTTAGATTAGCGGGAGGGAACGAGCAGTACTTC
CSVRLAGGNEQYF
>TRBJ2-1|TRBV19|TRBD1|-
TGTGCCAGTAGAATACAGGGGCACAACTCCTACAATGAGCAGTTCTTC
CASRIQGHNSYNEQFF
>TRBJ2-5|TRBV7-2|-|-
TGTGCCAGCAGTGGGGGAGGGGGTAAAGAGACCCAGTACTTC
CASSGGGGKETQYF
>TRBJ2-5|TRBV7-2|-|-
TGTGCCAGCAGCCTAGTCATGGCGGGGGCCACGGGGGAGACCCAGTACTTC
CASSLVMAGATGETQYF
>TRBJ2-7|TRBV15|TRBD1|few
TGTGCCACCAGCAGAAGCGGACAGGGAGTTTTCGAGCAGTACTTC
CATSRSGQGVFEQYF
>TRBJ2-4|TRBV5-4|TRBD2|-
TGTGCCAGCAGCTCCCCAGGACTAGCGGGGGAGAACATTCAGTACTTC
CASSSPGLAGENIQYF
>TRBJ1-2|TRBV18|-|few
TGTGCCAGCTCACCACCGGCAGGGAACTATGGCTACACCTTC
CASSPPAGNYGYTF
>TRBJ1-1|TRBV6-6|-|few
TGTGCCAGCAGGCCTGCCCAGTCTCAGGTTGAAGCTTTCTTT
CASRPAQSQVEAFF
>TRBJ2-1|TRBV29-1|-|-
TGCAGCGTTGCCGGGGGAGGGGGTGAGCAGTTCTTC
CSVAGGGGEQFF
>TRBJ2-5|TRBV14|TRBD2|-
TGTGCCAGCAGCCCCCGGACTAGCGGCCAAGAGACCCAGTACTTC
CASSPRTSGQETQYF
>TRBJ1-1|TRBV7-2|-|-
TGTGCCAGCAGCACGGACGGGGGGTCCGCTGAAGCTTTCTTT
CASSTDGGSAEAFF
>TRBJ2-3|TRBV7-3|-|-
TGTGCCAGCAGCTTAGGTCGTAGCGCCAGCACAGATACGCAGTATTTT
CASSLGRSASTDTQYF
>TRBJ1-2|TRBV5-6|-|-
TGTGCCAGCAGTCCCCGACAGATCTATGGCTACACCTTC
CASSPRQIYGYTF
>TRBJ2-7|TRBV2|-|few
TGTGCCAGCAGTGATCAAGCCCTGGGGCCCTACGAGCAGTACTTC
CASSDQALGPYEQYF
>TRBJ2-3|TRBV5-6|-|-
TGTGCCAGCAGCCCCCCTAGCACAGATACGCAGTATTTT
CASSPPSTDTQYF
>TRBJ2-1|TRBV7-2|-|-
TGTGCCAGCAGCTCTCCCTCTGAGGTCACGTGGTTCTTC
CASSSPSEVTWFF
>TRBJ2-3|TRBV7-9|-|few
TGTGCCAGCAGCTTAGTTCAAGATACGCAGTATTTT
CASSLVQDTQYF
>TRBJ1-1|TRBV6-1|-|-
TGTGCCAGCAGTGAATACGGGGTCCCAGCTTTCTTT
CASSEYGVPAFF
>TRBJ1-3|TRBV18|-|many
TGTGCCAGCTCACTTGAACAGGCCCACTCTGGAAACACCATATATTTT
CASSLEQAHSGNTIYF
>TRBJ2-7|TRBV6-1|TRBD1|-
TGTGCCAGCAGTCGGGGGACAGGGATCGTCTACGAGCAGTACTTC
CASSRGTGIVYEQYF
>TRBJ1-1|TRBV5-1|-|-
TGCGCCAGCAGCTTGGGAGGGATCACTGAAGCTTTCTTT
CASSLGGITEAFF
>TRBJ2-1|TRBV28|TRBD2|-
TGTGCCAGCAGTTCCGAGCGGGAGGTTCACAATGAGCAGTTCTTC
CASSSEREVHNEQFF
>TRBJ1-5|TRBV5-1|-|-
TGCGCCAGCAGCTTGAGTTCGGGTTCAAATCAGCCCCAGCATTTT
CASSLSSGSNQPQHF
>TRBJ2-2|TRBV5-1|TRBD1|-
TGCGCCAGCAGCGTTACAGGGGAAACCGGGGAGCTGTTTTTT
CASSVTGETGELFF
>TRBJ2-2|TRBV19|-|few
TGTGCCAGTAGCCTAAGACTCACCGGGGAGCTGTTTTTT
CASSLRLTGELFF
>TRBJ2-7|TRBV4-2|TRBD1|-
TGTGCCAGCAGCCATCGGGACAGGGTCGCCTACGAGCAGTACTTC
CASSHRDRVAYEQYF
>TRBJ2-7|TRBV4-2|TRBD1|-
TGTGCCAGCAGCCAAGGACACAGGGGCCCCTACGAGCAGTACTTC
CASSQGHRGPYEQYF
>TRBJ1-5|TRBV19|-|-
TGTGCCAGTAGACAGGGTATGGATCAGCCCCAGCATTTT
CASRQGMDQPQHF
>TRBJ2-3|TRBV10-3|TRBD1|few
TGTGCCATCAGTGAGGGGACAGGGGTCCCCACAGATACGCAGTATTTT
CAISEGTGVPTDTQYF
>TRBJ1-2|TRBV28|-|-
TGTGCCAGCAGTTTAAACACGCCTCGTAACTATGGCTACACCTTC
CASSLNTPRNYGYTF